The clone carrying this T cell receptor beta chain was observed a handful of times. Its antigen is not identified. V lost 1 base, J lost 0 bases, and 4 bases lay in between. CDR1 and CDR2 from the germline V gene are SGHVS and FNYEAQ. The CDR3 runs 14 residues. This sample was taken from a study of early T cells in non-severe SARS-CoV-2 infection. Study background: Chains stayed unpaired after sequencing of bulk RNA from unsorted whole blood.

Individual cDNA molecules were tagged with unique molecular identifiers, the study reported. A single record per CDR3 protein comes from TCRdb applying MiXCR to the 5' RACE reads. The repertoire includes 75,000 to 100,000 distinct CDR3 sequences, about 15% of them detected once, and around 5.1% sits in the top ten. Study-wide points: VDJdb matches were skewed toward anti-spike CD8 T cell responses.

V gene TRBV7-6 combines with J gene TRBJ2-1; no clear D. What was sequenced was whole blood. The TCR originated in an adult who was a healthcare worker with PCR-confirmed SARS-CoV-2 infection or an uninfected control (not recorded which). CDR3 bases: TGTGCCAGCAGCTTAGACTACTCCTACAATGAGCAGTTCTTC. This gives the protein CASSLDYSYNEQFF. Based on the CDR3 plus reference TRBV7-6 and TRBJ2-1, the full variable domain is GAGVSQSPRYKVTKRGQDVALRCDPISGHVSLYWYRQALGQGPEFLTYFNYEAQQDKSGLPNDRFSAERPEGSISTLTIQRTEQRDSAMYRCASSLDYSYNEQFFGPGTRLTVL.